The subject of this entry is one T cell receptor (beta chain). The source of the sample is a study of monozygotic twins with inflammatory bowel disease. No DNA is given; TCRdb re-called the 5' RACE reads and lists each CDR3 protein once. Reported are 200,000 to 250,000 distinct CDR3 sequences; the ten largest clones contain 1.6%. In germline, CDR1 is SGHRS, CDR2 YFSETQ. The CDR3 extends over 14 amino acids. The chain combines TRBV5-1 with TRBJ2-5; TCRdb lists TRBD1, though no DNA is available to test this call. The receptor was isolated from a human donor with ulcerative colitis or Crohn's disease, or a healthy co-twin of an affected twin (not recorded which). Sequencing was done on a sample of blood. CDR3 loop: CASSLSEGGRTQYF.